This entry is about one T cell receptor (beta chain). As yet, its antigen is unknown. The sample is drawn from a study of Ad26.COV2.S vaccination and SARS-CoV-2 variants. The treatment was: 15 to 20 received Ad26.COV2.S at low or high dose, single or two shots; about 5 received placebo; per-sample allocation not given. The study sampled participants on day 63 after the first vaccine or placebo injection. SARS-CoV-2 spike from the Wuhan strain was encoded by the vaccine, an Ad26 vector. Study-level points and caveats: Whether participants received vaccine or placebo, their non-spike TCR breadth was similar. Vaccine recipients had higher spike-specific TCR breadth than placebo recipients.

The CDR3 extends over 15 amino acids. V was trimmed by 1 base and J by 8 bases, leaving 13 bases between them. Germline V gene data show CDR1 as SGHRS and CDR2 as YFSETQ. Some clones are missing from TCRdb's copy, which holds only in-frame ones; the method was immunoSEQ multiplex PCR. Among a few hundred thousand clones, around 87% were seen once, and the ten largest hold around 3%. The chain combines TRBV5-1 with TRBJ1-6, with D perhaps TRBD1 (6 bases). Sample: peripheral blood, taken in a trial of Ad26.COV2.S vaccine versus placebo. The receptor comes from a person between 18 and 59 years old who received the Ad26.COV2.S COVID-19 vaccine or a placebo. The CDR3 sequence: CASSLNGQGYSPLHF. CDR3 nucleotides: TGCGCCAGCAGCTTGAACGGGCAGGGGTATTCACCCCTCCACTTT.